The TCR beta chain described here comes from a study of glioma-infiltrating T cells after dendritic cell vaccination listed by TCRdb under 2016. Regarding the study in general: A cohort of roughly 15 glioblastoma patients from Phase I and II dendritic cell vaccination trials was included, of whom 9 were newly diagnosed and 6 had recurrent disease. Survival after dendritic cell vaccination was correlated with TCR sequencing metrics, including TIL content and tumor-blood repertoire overlap. Patients received autologous tumor lysate-pulsed dendritic cell vaccination between about 2003 and 2013. Patients received three intradermal dendritic cell vaccine injections at biweekly intervals in the arm below the axilla. In glioblastoma patients vaccinated with dendritic cells, deep sequencing of TCR beta CDR3 regions served to measure the amount of tumor-infiltrating lymphocytes and to compare repertoires between tumor and blood. The vaccine was prepared from monocyte-derived dendritic cells that were cultured for roughly seven days with IL-4 and GM-CSF and then pulsed overnight with autologous tumor lysate.

Using the immunoSEQ assay, TCRB CDR3 regions were amplified from approximately 1.9 micrograms of genomic DNA, or from all available DNA when less than that was on hand. For multiplex PCR, 60 forward primers for TCR V beta segments and 13 reverse primers for J beta segments were used. Synthetic control templates were spiked into each sample at limiting dilution to estimate reads per starting template. Sequencing produced 87 bp reads on the Illumina HiSeq System. On the study's bioinformatics: PCR and sequencing errors were removed by a nearest neighbor algorithm that merged closely related sequences. TCR overlap was defined as the percentage of unique tumor TCR beta sequences that were also found in the peripheral blood of the same patient. TCRdb's version of the immuneACCESS table is confined to in-frame rearrangements and falls short of the full clone set. An unresolved V gene accounts for under half of the shortfall where checked; the remainder is of unknown origin. That table is the source of V, J and clone size, and D and trimming were worked out from the DNA. This sample holds 75,000 to 85,000 clones; around 90% were observed only once. Of the sample, 2% to 2.5% falls within the top ten clones.

Note on this clone: Its cognate antigen has yet to be identified. No qualities accompany the bases; no much larger clone lies one base away.

Spanning cysteine to phenylalanine, the CDR3 consists of 14 amino acids. The kept DNA is CDR3 alone, 42 bases in frame from the first base. Looking up the germline V gene yields CDR1 KGHSH and CDR2 LQKENI. Trimming accounts for 3 bases at V and 6 bases at J, while the number of junction bases matched to no gene is 5. Overall study outcomes, separate from this receptor: The cohort was small and heterogeneous, and full blood and tumor sets were available for few patients, with initial-recurrent tumor pairs available for even fewer patients. The three-group TCR overlap response model was characterized as speculative, and prospective validation of the model was stated to be required. No direct relationship between TCR clonality and survival was found, suggesting a diverse polyclonal response may matter. Higher estimated pretreatment TIL content predicted longer time to progression and overall survival after dendritic cell vaccination.

Interpreted using the paper, the time point label stands for: after dendritic cell vaccination, including at tumor progression/relapse. Patients were selected for having adequate residual fresh-frozen tumor tissue and more than two years of available survival data. Although molecular status otherwise differed among the glioblastoma patients, no patient had an isocitrate dehydrogenase mutation. PBMC were collected before vaccination, two weeks after the third vaccination, and at tumor progression if progression occurred. The Qiagen DNeasy Blood extraction Kit was used to extract genomic DNA. The TCR comes from a human donor with glioblastoma. The chain was built from TRBV18 and TRBJ1-5, and TRBD1 matches 7 of the central bases. Here the sequenced sample was blood, taken after dendritic cell vaccination. CDR3 reads: CASSPTGSGQPQHF. The DNA sequence reads TGTGCCAGCTCACCGACAGGGAGCGGTCAGCCCCAGCATTTT.